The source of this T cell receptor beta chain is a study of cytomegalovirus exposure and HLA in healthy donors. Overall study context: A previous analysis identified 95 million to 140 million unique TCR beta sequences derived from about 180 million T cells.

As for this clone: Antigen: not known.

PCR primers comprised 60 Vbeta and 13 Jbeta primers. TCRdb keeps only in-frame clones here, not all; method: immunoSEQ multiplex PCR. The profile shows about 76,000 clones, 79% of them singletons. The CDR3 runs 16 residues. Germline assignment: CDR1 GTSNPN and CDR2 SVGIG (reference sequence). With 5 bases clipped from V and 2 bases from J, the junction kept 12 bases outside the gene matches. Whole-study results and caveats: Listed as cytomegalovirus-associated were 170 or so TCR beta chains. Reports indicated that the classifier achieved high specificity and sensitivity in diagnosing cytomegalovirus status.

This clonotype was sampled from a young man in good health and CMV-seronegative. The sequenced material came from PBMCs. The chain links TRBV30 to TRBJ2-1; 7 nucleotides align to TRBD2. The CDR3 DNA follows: TGTGCCTGGGCATACCGGGAGCGGGGTGCCTACAATGAGCAGTTCTTC. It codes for CAWAYRERGAYNEQFF.